This T cell receptor beta chain was observed in a study of OX40 agonist ivuxolimab in advanced cancers. The wider study: 40% to 50% of patients had received prior checkpoint inhibitor therapy.

Germline loops: CDR1 SGHVS, CDR2 FQNEAQ. V gave up 3 bases and J gave up 6 bases, with 15 bases separating them. The CDR3 contains 15 residues. Enrollment shut out patients with autoimmune disease history or systemic immunosuppression. Clones were sequenced by immunoSEQ multiplex PCR, and TCRdb holds only the in-frame ones, with some missing. The data show more than 45,000 clones, roughly 85% seen once. The sequenced sample was CD4+ or CD8+ T cells sorted from blood, obtained in a trial of the OX40 agonist ivuxolimab. The gene calls are TRBV7-8 and TRBJ1-5; D gene unclear. The receptor's source is an adult with an advanced solid tumor such as melanoma, head and neck, liver or kidney cancer. The CDR3 region is CASSFTFERGQPQHF. DNA for the CDR3: TGTGCCAGCAGCTTTACTTTTGAGCGGGGTCAGCCCCAGCATTTT.